This T cell receptor beta chain was identified during a study of blood T cell repertoires in COVID-19. Study background: PBMCs, B-cell-depleted T cells, or T cells were the source of the cDNA or gDNA that made up the material.

Trimming pared 6 bases from V and 6 bases from J, leaving 27 bases between. The CDR3 is 17 amino acids. CDR1 and CDR2 (germline): MDHEN, SYDVKM. Authors' methods: The authors estimated nucleated cell counts from reference gene primer amplification. The data were produced by immunoSEQ multiplex PCR, yet TCRdb's version contains in-frame clones alone and is incomplete. The V and J calls and clone size were taken over from that table, and D and trimming were inferred from the DNA. Among more than 350,000 clones listed, about 87% were seen once. Patients in Seattle were enrolled during active infection, then followed longitudinally.

Sequencing input: peripheral blood. The origin of this receptor is a woman in her twenties or thirties with COVID-19, enrolled during active disease. The rearrangement uses TRBV28 and TRBJ2-7; TRBD1 might be the D (6 bases). This CDR3 is CASREANLGRGISEQYF. CDR3 sequence (DNA): TGTGCCAGCAGGGAAGCTAACTTGGGCAGGGGAATTTCCGAGCAGTACTTC.